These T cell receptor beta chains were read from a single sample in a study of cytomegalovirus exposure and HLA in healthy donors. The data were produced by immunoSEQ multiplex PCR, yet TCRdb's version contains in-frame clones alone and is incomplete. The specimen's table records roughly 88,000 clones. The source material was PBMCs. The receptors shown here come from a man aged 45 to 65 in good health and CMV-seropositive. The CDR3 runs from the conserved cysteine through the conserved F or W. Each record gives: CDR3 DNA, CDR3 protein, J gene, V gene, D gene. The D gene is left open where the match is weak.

TGTGCCAGCTGCCCTTCGGGAAGCTCCTACAATGAGCAGTTCTTC	CASCPSGSSYNEQFF	TRBJ2-1	TRBV27	-
TGTGCCAGCTCACCATTTAAAGGGGGCAGGGGCACTGAAGCTTTCTTT	CASSPFKGGRGTEAFF	TRBJ1-1	TRBV18	TRBD1
TGTGCCAGCAGTTTTAGTTGGGGCATACGGAATGAGCAGTTCTTC	CASSFSWGIRNEQFF	TRBJ2-1	TRBV6-1	-
TGCAGCGCCCTACCGACAGGAATCGGAACTGAAGCTTTCTTT	CSALPTGIGTEAFF	TRBJ1-1	TRBV29-1	-
TGTGCCAGCAGTTACGTCTCAGCGGGAGCTCTAAATGAGCAGTTCTTC	CASSYVSAGALNEQFF	TRBJ2-1	TRBV6-6	TRBD2
TGTGCCAGCAGTTCTTACAGGAATGAAGCTTTCTTT	CASSSYRNEAFF	TRBJ1-1	TRBV27	-
TGTGCCTGGACCTTTGGGGGCATCTCCTACAATGAGCAGTTCTTC	CAWTFGGISYNEQFF	TRBJ2-1	TRBV30	-
TGTGCCAGCAGTGGTACGGTCAGGTACGAGCAGTACTTC	CASSGTVRYEQYF	TRBJ2-7	TRBV25-1	-
TGTGCCAGCAGCCCGGCGGGAGGGGTCAATGAGCAGTTCTTC	CASSPAGGVNEQFF	TRBJ2-1	TRBV5-4	TRBD2
TGTGCCAGCAGTCTTTCCTACAATGAGCAGTTCTTC	CASSLSYNEQFF	TRBJ2-1	TRBV13	-
TGTGCCAGCAGTCCTAGACAGGGGACTGAAGCTTTCTTT	CASSPRQGTEAFF	TRBJ1-1	TRBV25-1	TRBD1
TGTGCCAGCAGCTCCCTCTTAGCCCAGTACTTC	CASSSLLAQYF	TRBJ2-5	TRBV6-6	-
TGCAGCGTGGGTGGAACAGGAACCGGGGAGCTGTTTTTT	CSVGGTGTGELFF	TRBJ2-2	TRBV29-1	-
TGTGCCAGCAGCGTAGGGAGACAGGGGAGCTATGGCTACACCTTC	CASSVGRQGSYGYTF	TRBJ1-2	TRBV9	TRBD1
TGTGCCAGTCACAGGGGGCGCGGGGAGCAGTACTTC	CASHRGRGEQYF	TRBJ2-7	TRBV6-7	TRBD1
TGTGCCAGCAGCCTTGGACAGGGGAGGGGGAACACTGAAGCTTTCTTT	CASSLGQGRGNTEAFF	TRBJ1-1	TRBV11-3	TRBD1
TGTGCCAGTAGCCCCCTAGCGGGAAGGGGTTCCTACAATGAGCAGTTCTTC	CASSPLAGRGSYNEQFF	TRBJ2-1	TRBV19	TRBD2
TGCGCCAGCAGCCAATTTTCCCCAGTATTACTACTCACTAGCGGGAGTGGTAATGAGCAGTTCTTC	CASSQFSPVLLLTSGSGNEQFF	TRBJ2-1	TRBV4-3	TRBD2
TGCGCCAGCAGCTACGGGACAGGGGCAGGCTACACCTTC	CASSYGTGAGYTF	TRBJ1-2	TRBV10-2	TRBD1
TGTGCCAGCAGCCAAGGAAGGGGGAACCAAGAGACCCAGTACTTC	CASSQGRGNQETQYF	TRBJ2-5	TRBV4-2	-
TGCGCCAGCAGCGGTCGCGGATCCACCTACGAGCAGTACTTC	CASSGRGSTYEQYF	TRBJ2-7	TRBV5-1	-
TGCGCCAGCAGGGGACAGGGCAATTCACCCCTCCACTTT	CASRGQGNSPLHF	TRBJ1-6	TRBV4-1	TRBD1
TGTGCCTGGAGTGTAGGACTCGGCAATCAGCCCCAGCATTTT	CAWSVGLGNQPQHF	TRBJ1-5	TRBV30	-
TGCGCCAGCAGTGTCCTATCGACTAGCGGGGATGAGCAGTTCTTC	CASSVLSTSGDEQFF	TRBJ2-1	TRBV10-2	TRBD2
TGCGCCAGCAGCTTGGTAGGTACAGGCACTGGGGCCAACGTCCTGACTTTC	CASSLVGTGTGANVLTF	TRBJ2-6	TRBV5-1	-
TGCGCCAGCAGCCAATCCACCAGGGACTATGGCTACACCTTC	CASSQSTRDYGYTF	TRBJ1-2	TRBV4-3	-
TGTGCCAGCAGCTTTACAGGGATCCAAGAGACCCAGTACTTC	CASSFTGIQETQYF	TRBJ2-5	TRBV11-2	-
TGTGCCAGCAGCTTGCCAGGGGGGACGGGAAACACCATATATTTT	CASSLPGGTGNTIYF	TRBJ1-3	TRBV7-9	TRBD1